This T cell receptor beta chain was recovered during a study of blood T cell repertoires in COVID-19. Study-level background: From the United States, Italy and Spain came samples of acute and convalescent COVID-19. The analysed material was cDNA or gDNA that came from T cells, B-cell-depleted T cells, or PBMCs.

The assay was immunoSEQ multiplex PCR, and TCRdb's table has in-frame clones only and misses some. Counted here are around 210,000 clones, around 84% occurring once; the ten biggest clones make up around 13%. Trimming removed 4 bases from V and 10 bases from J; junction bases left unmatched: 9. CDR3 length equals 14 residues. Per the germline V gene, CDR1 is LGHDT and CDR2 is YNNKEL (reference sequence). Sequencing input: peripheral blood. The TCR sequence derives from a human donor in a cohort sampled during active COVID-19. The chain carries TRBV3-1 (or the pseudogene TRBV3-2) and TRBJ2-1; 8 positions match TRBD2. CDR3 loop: CASSPHRGGREQFF. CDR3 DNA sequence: TGTGCCAGCAGCCCACATCGGGGGGGCAGAGAGCAGTTCTTC.